Following are 26 T cell receptor beta chains from one sample sequenced in a study of blood T cell repertoires in COVID-19. Repertoires were generated with immunoSEQ multiplex PCR, while TCRdb's copy carries only in-frame clones and drops some. Of under 300,000 clones in the sample, 86% were seen once. The specimen was peripheral blood. These receptor sequences come from a man between 18 and 35 years old with active or convalescent COVID-19.

CDR3 sequence (DNA): TGTGCCAGCAGCCCCTTCACTAGCGGGAGACAAGATACGCAGTATTTT. This translates into CASSPFTSGRQDTQYF. The V call is TRBV7-9, the J call TRBJ2-3; 11 bases line up with TRBD2. Germline assignment: CDR1 SEHNR and CDR2 FQNEAQ (reference sequence). The CDR3 has 16 residues. J gave up 5 bases and V 5 bases, and 9 bases lay outside the gene matches.

CDR3 amino acids: CASSPGPGRRVWGEVEKLFF. As DNA, the CDR3 is TGTGCCAGTAGCCCCGGGCCTGGACGCAGGGTGTGGGGTGAGGTCGAAAAACTGTTTTTT. V gene TRBV19 combines with J gene TRBJ1-4; TRBD1 is a possible D gene (5 bases). CDR1 is LNHDA, CDR2 SQIVND, per germline (reference sequence). The CDR3 totals 20 residues. V was pared by 6 bases and J by 8 bases, with 34 bases between.

This clone was observed once. V gene TRBV27 combines with J gene TRBJ1-2; 8 bases agree with TRBD1. The V gene's germline CDR1 is MNHEY and CDR2 SMNVEV (reference sequence). The CDR3 consists of 14 residues. J gave up 3 bases and V 4 bases, and 4 bases lay outside the gene matches. The CDR3 is CASSSGGGYYGYTF. The CDR3 bases are TGTGCCAGCAGTTCAGGGGGCGGTTACTATGGCTACACCTTC.

The chain combines TRBV10-3 with TRBJ2-3; TRBD2 agrees at 8 bases. Germline V gene sequence: CDR1 ENHRY, CDR2 SYGVKD. This CDR3 has 15 residues. The J segment lost 4 bases and the V segment lost 3 bases, leaving 6 bases of the junction unmatched. The DNA for the CDR3 is TGTGCCATCAGTGAAGGGACTAGATCATCAGATACGCAGTATTTT. Protein sequence: CAISEGTRSSDTQYF.

V gene TRBV6-2 or TRBV6-3 combines with J gene TRBJ2-7; D gene unclear. Looked up from germline, CDR1 is MNHEY and CDR2 is SVGEGT. The CDR3 totals 14 residues. Trimming stripped 5 bases from V and 6 bases from J, with 17 bases between. CDR3 region: CASSHDIAPSEQYF. The CDR3 nucleotides are TGTGCCAGCAGTCACGATATCGCGCCGTCCGAGCAGTACTTC.

The chain is built from TRBV6-5 and TRBJ1-2; D ambiguous. The germline gives CDR1 MNHEY, CDR2 SVGAGI. Trimming shortened V by 6 bases and J by 3 bases, and 17 bases separated the two germline ends. This CDR3 comprises 15 residues. CDR3 sequence (DNA): TGTGCCAGCAGCCCGACCGCAAACGGAGACTATGGCTACACCTTC. Protein sequence: CASSPTANGDYGYTF.

This clone occurred once. This chain connects TRBV5-1 to TRBJ1-2; 8 bases agree with TRBD1. The CDR3 is 15 residues long. The V segment lost 3 bases and the J segment 1 base; nucleotides outside the gene matches: 5. From germline, CDR1 is SGHRS and CDR2 YFSETQ. This CDR3 is CASSYQGAGNYGYTF. The CDR3 DNA reads TGCGCCAGCAGCTACCAGGGGGCTGGTAACTATGGCTACACCTTC.

The CDR3 loop is CASSLVGRGTEAFF. Written as DNA, the CDR3 is TGTGCCAGCAGCTTAGTAGGGAGGGGCACTGAAGCTTTCTTT. The V call is TRBV7-2, the J call TRBJ1-1, with a possible D match to TRBD1 (5 bases). The germline V and J ends were trimmed by 1 base and 4 bases, with 10 bases remaining between them. CDR3 length: 14 residues. Germline V gene lookup returns CDR1 SGHTA and CDR2 FQGNSA.

This clone turned up a few times. The V gene is TRBV14, the J gene TRBJ2-7; 7 positions match TRBD1. This CDR3 has 13 amino acids. The V gene end was trimmed by 6 bases and the J gene end by 6 bases; junction bases not matched to a gene: 8. Per germline, CDR1 SGHDN and CDR2 FVKESK. The DNA for the CDR3 is TGTGCCAGCAGTCCCGGGACAGTAGCCGAGCAGTACTTC. Amino acid sequence: CASSPGTVAEQYF.

The V and J genes are TRBV13 and TRBJ1-3; 8 bases are shared with TRBD1. CDR1 PRHDT and CDR2 FYEKMQ come from the germline V gene (reference sequence). V shed 0 bases and J 2 bases; nucleotides not matched to a gene: 0. This CDR3 spans 15 amino acids. The CDR3: CASSLGQGAGNTIYF. The CDR3 DNA reads as TGTGCCAGCAGCTTAGGACAGGGGGCTGGAAACACCATATATTTT.

J is TRBJ2-4 and V is TRBV6-5; D perhaps matches TRBD1 (6 bases). The CDR3 totals 13 residues. Trimming removed 4 bases from V and 5 bases from J, with 9 bases in between. Germline CDR1 is MNHEY and CDR2 is SVGAGI. In DNA form, the CDR3 reads TGTGCCAGCAGTTCCAGGACAGAAAACATTCAGTACTTC. Protein product: CASSSRTENIQYF.

For the CDR3, the DNA is TGTGCCAGCAGCTTCTGGGCTAGCGGCAATGAGCAGTTCTTC. This gives the protein CASSFWASGNEQFF. The genes are TRBV7-9 and TRBJ2-1, with TRBD2 matching over 7 bases. Trimming took 3 bases from V and 6 from J; bases not matched to a gene: 5. Per germline, CDR1 SEHNR and CDR2 FQNEAQ (reference sequence). CDR3 length: 14 residues.

The rearrangement joins TRBV11-3 to TRBJ2-4; TRBD1 agrees at 10 bases. Germline V CDR1 and CDR2: SGHNT, YENEEA. V shed 1 base, J shed 8 bases, and the junction held 8 bases outside the gene matches. This CDR3 has 16 amino acids. The CDR3 DNA follows: TGTGCCAGCAGCTTAGTTTTTGGGGACAGGGGTTACATTCAGTACTTC. As protein: CASSLVFGDRGYIQYF.

The rearrangement links TRBV28 to TRBJ1-4; D gene unclear. Germline CDR1 and CDR2: MDHEN and SYDVKM. The V end lost 5 bases, the J end lost 8 bases, and 6 bases lay between the germline ends. The CDR3 has 11 amino acids. The CDR3 DNA is TGTGCCAGCAGTCAGCGGGAAAAACTGTTTTTT. Its translation: CASSQREKLFF. Combining the CDR3 with reference TRBV28 and TRBJ1-4 gives the whole variable domain DVKVTQSSRYLVKRTGEKVFLECVQDMDHENMFWYRQDPGLGLRLIYFSYDVKMKEKGDIPEGYSVSREKKERFSLILESASTNQTSMYLCASSQREKLFFGSGTQLSVL.

This clone was detected only once. The J gene is TRBJ1-1, the V gene TRBV4-2, with D possibly matching TRBD1 (6 bases). The germline gives CDR1 LGHNA, CDR2 YNFKEQ. The CDR3 contains 14 residues. Trimming left V 0 bases short and J 2 bases short, with 7 bases between. As DNA, the CDR3 is TGTGCCAGCAGCCAAGACAGGGGTAACACTGAAGCTTTCTTT. Its translation: CASSQDRGNTEAFF.

V is TRBV5-1 and J is TRBJ2-5; D may be TRBD2 (6 bases). The V gene's germline CDR1 is SGHRS and CDR2 YFSETQ. Between the trimmed V and J ends, which lost 0 bases and 4 bases, there was a span of 13 bases. CDR3 length equals 15 residues. This chain's CDR3 is CASSLGDGAGETQYF. In nucleotides, the CDR3 is TGCGCCAGCAGCTTGGGGGACGGAGCGGGAGAGACCCAGTACTTC.

This chain connects TRBV11-3 to TRBJ2-1; D uncertain. The V gene lost 5 bases and the J gene lost 7 bases, with 9 bases spanning the gap. Germline V gene data show CDR1 as SGHNT and CDR2 as YENEEA. The CDR3 totals 12 residues. This chain's CDR3 is CASSPARNEQFF. CDR3 nucleotide sequence: TGTGCCAGCAGCCCCGCTAGGAATGAGCAGTTCTTC.

The chain is built from TRBV11-2 and TRBJ2-1; 9 bases are a match to TRBD1. Trimming took 0 bases from V and 9 from J; bases not matched to a gene: 6. Germline-derived CDR1 and CDR2 are SGHAT and FQNNGV. CDR3 length equals 15 residues. In DNA form, the CDR3 reads TGTGCCAGCAGCTTAGATCGGACAGGGGCCAGTGAGCAGTTCTTC. Protein sequence: CASSLDRTGASEQFF.

The chain links TRBV24-1 to TRBJ2-3; weak D call: TRBD1 (6 bases). V was clipped by 0 bases and J by 6 bases, with 9 bases between them. CDR3 length: 14 amino acids. Germline-derived CDR1 and CDR2 are KGHDR and SFDVKD. Here the CDR3 DNA reads TGTGCCACCAGTGATTTGTGTAGGGGGGATACGCAGTATTTT. Amino acids: CATSDLCRGDTQYF.

A single count supports this clone. The V and J genes are TRBV5-5 and TRBJ1-5, with TRBD1 matching over 8 bases. This CDR3 spans 14 amino acids. With 4 bases clipped from V and 11 bases from J, the junction kept 11 bases outside the gene matches. Germline V gene sequence: CDR1 SGHKS, CDR2 YYEKEE (reference sequence). The CDR3 loop reads CASSPRTGPTAQHF. CDR3 coding DNA: TGTGCCAGCAGCCCTAGGACAGGGCCCACGGCCCAGCATTTT. The variable domain in full, with the rest retrieved from reference TRBV5-5 and TRBJ1-5, is DAGVTQSPTHLIKTRGQQVTLRCSPISGHKSVSWYQQVLGQGPQFIFQYYEKEERGRGNFPDRFSARQFPNYSSELNVNALLLGDSALYLCASSPRTGPTAQHFGDGTRLSIL.

This sequence joins TRBV14 and TRBJ2-3, with 11 positions matching TRBD2. CDR1 is SGHDN and CDR2 is FVKESK in the germline V gene. This CDR3 contains 17 residues. V trimming: 3 bases; J trimming: 1 base; junction bases outside the gene matches: 6. This CDR3 reads CASSHEIAGGGTDTQYF. CDR3 nucleotides: TGTGCCAGCAGCCATGAAATAGCGGGAGGGGGCACAGATACGCAGTATTTT.

The chain recombines TRBV2 with TRBJ2-7; TRBD1 agrees at 7 bases. There are 12 residues in the CDR3. The V and J ends lost 6 bases and 3 bases, in that order; junction bases with no gene match: 2. CDR1 SNHLY and CDR2 FYNNEI come from the germline V gene. The CDR3 region is CASRGTVYEQYF. In DNA, the CDR3 is TGTGCCAGCAGGGGGACAGTCTACGAGCAGTACTTC. The full variable domain, with the rest looked up from reference TRBV2 and TRBJ2-7, is EPEVTQTPSHQVTQMGQEVILRCVPISNHLYFYWYRQILGQKVEFLVSFYNNEISEKSEIFDDQFSVERPDGSNFTLKIRSTKLEDSAMYFCASRGTVYEQYFGPGTRLTVT.

This chain uses TRBV27 with TRBJ2-7, with D possibly TRBD1 on 5 matching bases. The CDR3 runs 15 residues. V lost 5 bases to trimming and J lost 2 bases, with 16 bases between them. Germline V CDR1 and CDR2: MNHEY, SMNVEV (reference sequence). The CDR3 nucleotides read TGTGCCAGCAGTCGTTACGCAGGGTTGACCTACGAGCAGTACTTC. Residues: CASSRYAGLTYEQYF.

This chain uses TRBV15 with TRBJ1-5; possibly TRBD1 for D (6 bases). Germline-derived CDR1 and CDR2 are LNHNV and YYDKDF (reference sequence). CDR3 length: 13 amino acids. V gave up 8 bases and J gave up 3 bases, with 11 bases separating them. The CDR3 loop is CATSGDTNQPQHF. CDR3 nucleotide sequence: TGTGCCACCTCTGGGGACACCAATCAGCCCCAGCATTTT.

The chain combines TRBV6-5 with TRBJ2-3, with no clear D. Germline CDR1 is MNHEY and CDR2 is SVGAGI. This CDR3 contains 14 residues. The ends were cut back, 6 bases at V and 3 bases at J, with 13 bases in the middle. The CDR3 is CASRRSPNTDTQYF. CDR3 in DNA: TGTGCCAGCAGGCGTTCGCCCAATACAGATACGCAGTATTTT.

V gene TRBV13 combines with J gene TRBJ1-1, with D possibly matching TRBD1 (6 bases). Per the germline V gene, CDR1 is PRHDT and CDR2 is FYEKMQ (reference sequence). V was trimmed by 2 bases and J by 1 base, leaving 11 bases between them. This CDR3 contains 15 residues. In DNA, the CDR3 is TGTGCCAGCAGCTTAAAGGGCAGGGGGAACACTGAAGCTTTCTTT. Its protein is CASSLKGRGNTEAFF.